The subject of this entry is one T cell receptor beta chain. This CDR3 contains 15 residues. Germline V CDR1 and CDR2: SEHNR, FQNEAQ (reference sequence). The ends lost 5 bases at V and 4 bases at J; junction bases unmatched: 10. This entry is derived from a study of blood T cell repertoires in COVID-19. At the level of the study: Samples taken during acute and convalescent COVID-19 were collected in the United States, Italy and Spain. PBMCs, B-cell-depleted T cells, or T cells were the source of the cDNA or gDNA that made up the material.

Authors' data handling: Amplifying reference gene primers gave estimates of nucleated cell counts. The assay was immunoSEQ multiplex PCR, and TCRdb's table has in-frame clones only and misses some. V, J and clone size derive from that table, while D and trimming were established from the DNA sequence. The sample records 130,000 or so clones, around 85% being singletons. The V gene is TRBV7-9, the J gene TRBJ1-1; 7 positions agree with TRBD1. Sequenced input: peripheral blood. The clonotype was recovered from a woman of 80 years or more with acute or convalescent COVID-19. The CDR3 sequence is CASSRTRGTATEAFF. CDR3 bases: TGTGCCAGCAGCCGTACCAGGGGGACGGCCACTGAAGCTTTCTTT.